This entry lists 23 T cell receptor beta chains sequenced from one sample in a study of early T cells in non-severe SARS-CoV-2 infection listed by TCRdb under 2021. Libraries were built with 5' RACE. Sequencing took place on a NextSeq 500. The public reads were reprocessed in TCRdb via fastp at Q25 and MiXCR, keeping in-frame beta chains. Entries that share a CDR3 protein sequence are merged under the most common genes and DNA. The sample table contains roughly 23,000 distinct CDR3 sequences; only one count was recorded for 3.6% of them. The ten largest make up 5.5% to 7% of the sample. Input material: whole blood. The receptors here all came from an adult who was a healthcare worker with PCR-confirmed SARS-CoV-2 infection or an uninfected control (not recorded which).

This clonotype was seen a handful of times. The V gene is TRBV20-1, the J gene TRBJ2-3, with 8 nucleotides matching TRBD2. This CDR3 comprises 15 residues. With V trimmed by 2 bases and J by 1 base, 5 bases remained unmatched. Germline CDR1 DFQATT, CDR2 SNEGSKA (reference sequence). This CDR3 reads CSARQRGSGTDTQYF. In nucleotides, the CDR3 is TGCAGTGCTAGACAGCGGGGGAGCGGCACAGATACGCAGTATTTT.

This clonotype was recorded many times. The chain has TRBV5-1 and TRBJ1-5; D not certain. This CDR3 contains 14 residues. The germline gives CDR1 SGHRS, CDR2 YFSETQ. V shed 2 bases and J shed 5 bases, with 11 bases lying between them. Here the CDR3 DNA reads TGCGCCAGCAGCTTAGGCCAGGTCGATCAGCCCCAGCATTTT. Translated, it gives CASSLGQVDQPQHF.

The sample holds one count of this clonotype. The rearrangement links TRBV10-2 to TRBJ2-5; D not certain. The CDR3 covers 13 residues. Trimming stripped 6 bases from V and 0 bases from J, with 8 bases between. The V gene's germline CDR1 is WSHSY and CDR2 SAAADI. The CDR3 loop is CASRGTYQETQYF. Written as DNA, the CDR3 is TGCGCCAGCAGGGGAACTTACCAAGAGACCCAGTACTTC.

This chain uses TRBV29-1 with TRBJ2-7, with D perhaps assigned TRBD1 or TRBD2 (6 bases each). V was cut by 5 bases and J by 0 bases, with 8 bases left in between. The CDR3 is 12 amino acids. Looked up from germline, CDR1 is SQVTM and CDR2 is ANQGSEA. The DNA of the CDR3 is TGCAGCGTTAGGGGGGCCTCCTACGAGCAGTACTTC. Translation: CSVRGASYEQYF.

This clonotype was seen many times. CDR3 nucleotides: TGCGCCAGCAGCCAAGATACGGGAGCTTTCTTT. Protein product: CASSQDTGAFF. The chain has TRBV4-1 and TRBJ1-1; no reliable D call. The CDR3 length is 11 residues. Germline loops: CDR1 MGHRA, CDR2 YSYEKL. Trimming pared 0 bases from V and 10 bases from J, leaving 6 bases between.

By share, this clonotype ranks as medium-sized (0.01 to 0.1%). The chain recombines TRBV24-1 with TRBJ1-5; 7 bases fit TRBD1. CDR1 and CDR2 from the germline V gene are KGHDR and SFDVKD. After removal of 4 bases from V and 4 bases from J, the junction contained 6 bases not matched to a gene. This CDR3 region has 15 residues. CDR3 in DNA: TGTGCCACCAGTGACTCACAGGGGAATAATCAGCCCCAGCATTTT. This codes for CATSDSQGNNQPQHF.

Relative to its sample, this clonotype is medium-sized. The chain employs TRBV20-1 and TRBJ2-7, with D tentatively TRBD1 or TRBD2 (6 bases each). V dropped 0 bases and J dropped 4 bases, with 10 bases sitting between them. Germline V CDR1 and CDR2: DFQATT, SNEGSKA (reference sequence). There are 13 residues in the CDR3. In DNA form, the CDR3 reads TGCAGTGCTAGAGATGGAGGGACATACGAGCAGTACTTC. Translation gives CSARDGGTYEQYF.

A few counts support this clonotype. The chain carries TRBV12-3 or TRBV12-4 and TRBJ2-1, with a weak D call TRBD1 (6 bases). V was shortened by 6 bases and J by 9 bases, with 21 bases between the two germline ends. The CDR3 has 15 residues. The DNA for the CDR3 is TGTGCCAGCAGACTCGACAGGAATAGTAGAAGTGAGCAGTTCTTC. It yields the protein CASRLDRNSRSEQFF.

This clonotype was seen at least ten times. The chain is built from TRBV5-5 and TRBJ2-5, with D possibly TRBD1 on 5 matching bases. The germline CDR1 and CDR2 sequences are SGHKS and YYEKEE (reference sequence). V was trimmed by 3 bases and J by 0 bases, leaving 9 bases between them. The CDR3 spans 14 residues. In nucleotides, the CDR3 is TGTGCCAGCAGCTCGTCAGGGAACCAAGAGACCCAGTACTTC. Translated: CASSSSGNQETQYF.

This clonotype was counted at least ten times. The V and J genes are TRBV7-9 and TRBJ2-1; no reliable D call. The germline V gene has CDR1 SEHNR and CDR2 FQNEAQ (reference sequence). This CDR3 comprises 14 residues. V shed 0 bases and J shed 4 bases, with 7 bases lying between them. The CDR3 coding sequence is TGTGCCAGCAGCTTAGCAGGGAATTACAATGAGCAGTTCTTC. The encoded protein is CASSLAGNYNEQFF.

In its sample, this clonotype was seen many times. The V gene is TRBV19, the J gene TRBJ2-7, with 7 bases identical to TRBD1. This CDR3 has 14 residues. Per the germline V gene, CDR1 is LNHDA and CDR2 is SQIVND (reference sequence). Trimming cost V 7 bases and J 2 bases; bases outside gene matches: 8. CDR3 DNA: TGTGCCAGTAAGCCCTCTGACAGGGCCTACGAGCAGTACTTC. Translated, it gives CASKPSDRAYEQYF.

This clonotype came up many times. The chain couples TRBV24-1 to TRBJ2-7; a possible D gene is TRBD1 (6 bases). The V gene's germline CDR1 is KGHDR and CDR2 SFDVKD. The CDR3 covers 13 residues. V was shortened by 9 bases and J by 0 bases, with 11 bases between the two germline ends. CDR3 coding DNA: TGTGCCACCGGGGACAACAACTCCTACGAGCAGTACTTC. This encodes CATGDNNSYEQYF.

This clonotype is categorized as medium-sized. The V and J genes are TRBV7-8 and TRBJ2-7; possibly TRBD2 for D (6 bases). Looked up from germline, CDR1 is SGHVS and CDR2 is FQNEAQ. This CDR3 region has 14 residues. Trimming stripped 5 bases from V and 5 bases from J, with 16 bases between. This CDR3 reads CASSARDRGNEQYF. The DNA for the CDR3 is TGTGCCAGCAGCGCCCGGGACCGGGGGAACGAGCAGTACTTC. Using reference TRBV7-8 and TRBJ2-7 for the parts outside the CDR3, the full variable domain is GAGVSQSPRYKVAKRGQDVALRCDPISGHVSLFWYQQALGQGPEFLTYFQNEAQLDKSGLPSDRFFAERPEGSVSTLKIQRTQQEDSAVYLCASSARDRGNEQYFGPGTRLTVT.

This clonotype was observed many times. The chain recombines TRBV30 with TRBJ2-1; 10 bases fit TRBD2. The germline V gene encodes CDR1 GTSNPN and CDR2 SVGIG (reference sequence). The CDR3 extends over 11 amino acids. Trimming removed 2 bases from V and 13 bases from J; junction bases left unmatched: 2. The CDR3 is CAWSLAGDQFF. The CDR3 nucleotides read TGTGCCTGGAGTCTAGCGGGAGACCAGTTCTTC.

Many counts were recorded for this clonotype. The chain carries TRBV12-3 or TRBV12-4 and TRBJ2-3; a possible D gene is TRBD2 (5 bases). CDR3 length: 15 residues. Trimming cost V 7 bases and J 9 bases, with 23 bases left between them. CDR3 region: CASTTLIAGRGTQYF. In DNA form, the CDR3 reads TGTGCCAGCACCACATTAATCGCGGGTCGAGGCACGCAGTATTTT.

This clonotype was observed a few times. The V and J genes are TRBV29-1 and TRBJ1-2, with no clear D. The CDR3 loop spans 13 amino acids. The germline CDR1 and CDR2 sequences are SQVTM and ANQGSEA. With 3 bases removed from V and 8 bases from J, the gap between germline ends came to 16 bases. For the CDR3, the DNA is TGCAGCGTTGATTCCGCTGTGCGGCAAGGCTACACCTTC. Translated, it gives CSVDSAVRQGYTF.

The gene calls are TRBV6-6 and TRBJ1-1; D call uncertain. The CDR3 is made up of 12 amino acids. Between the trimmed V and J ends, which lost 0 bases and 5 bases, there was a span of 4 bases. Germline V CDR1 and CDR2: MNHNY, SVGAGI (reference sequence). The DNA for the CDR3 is TGTGCCAGCAGTTACTCACGTACTGAAGCTTTCTTT. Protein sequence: CASSYSRTEAFF.

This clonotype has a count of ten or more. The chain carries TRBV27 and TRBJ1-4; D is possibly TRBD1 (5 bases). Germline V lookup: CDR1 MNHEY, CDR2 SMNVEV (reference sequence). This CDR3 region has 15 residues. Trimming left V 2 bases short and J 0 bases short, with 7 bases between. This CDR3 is CASSLMTATNEKLFF. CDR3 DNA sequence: TGTGCCAGCAGTTTAATGACAGCAACTAATGAAAAACTGTTTTTT.

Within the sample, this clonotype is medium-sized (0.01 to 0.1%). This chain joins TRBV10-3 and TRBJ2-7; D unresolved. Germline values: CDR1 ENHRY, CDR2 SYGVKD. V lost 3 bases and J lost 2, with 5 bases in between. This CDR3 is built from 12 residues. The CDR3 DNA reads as TGTGCCATCAGTGATGGCCCCTACGAGCAGTACTTC. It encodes CAISDGPYEQYF.

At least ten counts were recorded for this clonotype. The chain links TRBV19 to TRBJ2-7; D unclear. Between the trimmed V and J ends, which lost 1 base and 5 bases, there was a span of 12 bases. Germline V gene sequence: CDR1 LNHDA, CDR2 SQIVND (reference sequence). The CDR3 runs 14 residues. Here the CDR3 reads CASSIAWTAHEQYF. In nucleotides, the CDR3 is TGTGCCAGTAGTATAGCGTGGACGGCCCACGAGCAGTACTTC.

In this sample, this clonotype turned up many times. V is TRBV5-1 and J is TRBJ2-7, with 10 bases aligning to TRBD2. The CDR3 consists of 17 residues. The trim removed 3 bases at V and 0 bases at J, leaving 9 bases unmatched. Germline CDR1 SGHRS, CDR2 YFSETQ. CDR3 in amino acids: CASSSGGLADLSYEQYF. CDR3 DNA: TGCGCCAGCAGCTCCGGAGGACTAGCGGACCTCTCCTACGAGCAGTACTTC.

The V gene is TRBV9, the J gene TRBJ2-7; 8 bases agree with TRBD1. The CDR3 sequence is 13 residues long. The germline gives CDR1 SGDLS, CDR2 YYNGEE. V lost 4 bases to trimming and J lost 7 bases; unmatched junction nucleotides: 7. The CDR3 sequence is CASSPRTGWEQYF. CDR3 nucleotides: TGTGCCAGCAGCCCCCGGACAGGGTGGGAGCAGTACTTC.

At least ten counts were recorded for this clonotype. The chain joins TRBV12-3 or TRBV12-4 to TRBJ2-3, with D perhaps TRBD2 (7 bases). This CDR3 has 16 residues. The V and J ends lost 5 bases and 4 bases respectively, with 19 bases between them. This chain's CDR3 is CASSPPGEGVADTQYF. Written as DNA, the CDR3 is TGTGCCAGCAGTCCCCCCGGGGAGGGGGTTGCAGATACGCAGTATTTT.